The sequence of this TCR beta chain was determined in a study of T cell clonality in common variable immunodeficiency (dated by TCRdb to 2013 to 2016). Measured from the cysteine to the phenylalanine, the CDR3 is 15 residues long. The DNA shown is the part of the CDR3 that was read: 36 bases, in frame from base 1. CDR1 LNHDA and CDR2 SQIVND are derived from the germline V gene (reference sequence). V sheds 3 bases and J sheds 5 bases, leaving 16 bases between their ends. Equivalent amounts of genomic DNA from CVID and control samples were used as sequencing input. For every sample, a 60 bp segment covering the rearranged TCRbeta CDR3 region was amplified and then sequenced. The immunoSEQ assay, a bias-corrected multiplex PCR with high-throughput sequencing, was employed for TCRbeta amplification. Under the source paper's analysis protocol: Each unique nucleotide sequence was treated as a clone and annotated with V, D and J genes, copy number and frequency. Sequences were labeled productive if in frame, and non-productive if out of frame or containing stop codons. As previously described, Shannon's entropy was used to calculate clonality. The predicted amino acid sequences of productive clones were used to derive the mean CDR3 Kyte-Doolittle hydropathy. The R hclust function was used to hierarchically cluster scaled V gene usage with Manhattan distance and complete linkage. Sharing of clones by CDR3 amino acid sequence was evaluated by resampling 12 repertoires per group over 100 rounds. Repertoires were searched for 70 published EBV-specific and a few hundred published CMV-specific TCRbeta sequences. A couple of CVID samples yielding fewer than 10,000 sequences were excluded from analysis, leaving under 50 CVID repertoires. TCRdb obtained this table from immuneACCESS and retained in-frame rearrangements with V and J assigned. These tables miss some clones; where compared with another copy, unresolved V genes account for less than half of the shortfall, and the remainder is unexplained. The V and J calls and clone size are taken from that table; D and trimming were inferred from the DNA. The sample's table covers about 15,000 clones. Over 4.5% of the sample is in the top ten clones.

Diagnosis of CVID followed standard criteria, namely serum IgG, IgA and/or IgM below the normal range together with specific antibody deficiency. There were around 46 subjects in the CVID group (roughly 15 female and 30 or so male), ranging in age from 9 to 64 years, with a mean age of 40. Most CVID patients and most healthy controls were of Caucasian heritage. Replacement immunoglobulin therapy had been administered to all CVID subjects for at least one year at the time of study participation. No CVID subject was ill or taking immunomodulatory or immunosuppressive medication when blood was collected. From each donor, about 4.5 to 8.5 ml of heparinized peripheral whole blood was collected. Genomic DNA from adults with common variable immune deficiency (CVID) and from healthy adult controls was the source for sequencing TCRbeta CDR3 repertoires. To isolate peripheral blood mononuclear cells, diluted blood was subjected to density centrifugation over Hypaque 1077 or Ficoll-Paque. Unsorted mononuclear cells served as the source of genomic DNA, which was extracted either by Qiagen column purification or by a centrifugation-based method.

Paper-wide results and their limitations: Increased TCRbeta clonality was found in CVID subjects compared with healthy controls (t-test p = 0.018), with the increase being most characteristic of about a third of subjects. Even though DNA input was the same, control samples had an average of about 90,000 unique sequences each, compared with approximately 32,000 in CVID samples. Correlations between repertoire features and clinical complications were limited by patient heterogeneity within the CVID cohort. CVID subjects shared fewer TCRbeta clones with each other than healthy controls did (p < 0.0001). Reportedly, TCRbeta sequences from CVID had fewer deletions and N-nucleotide insertions, and highly modified clones with 13 or more V deletions were absent from CVID. It was noted by the authors that sequencing of the repertoires of T cell subpopulations would be needed to clarify the cause of the increased clonality in CVID.

To note about this clone: What antigen it recognizes has not been identified. The CDR3 is cut off 3 residues early in the read; its end comes from the germline J gene.

This chain joins TRBV19 to TRBJ1-1, with a tentative D gene TRBD1 over 5 matching bases. The origin of this receptor is a human donor with common variable immunodeficiency. The sequencing input was peripheral blood mononuclear cells. The CDR3 protein is CASSMGQGVRTEAFF. CDR3 bases read: TGTGCCAGTAGTATGGGGCAGGGAGTGAGGACTGAA.